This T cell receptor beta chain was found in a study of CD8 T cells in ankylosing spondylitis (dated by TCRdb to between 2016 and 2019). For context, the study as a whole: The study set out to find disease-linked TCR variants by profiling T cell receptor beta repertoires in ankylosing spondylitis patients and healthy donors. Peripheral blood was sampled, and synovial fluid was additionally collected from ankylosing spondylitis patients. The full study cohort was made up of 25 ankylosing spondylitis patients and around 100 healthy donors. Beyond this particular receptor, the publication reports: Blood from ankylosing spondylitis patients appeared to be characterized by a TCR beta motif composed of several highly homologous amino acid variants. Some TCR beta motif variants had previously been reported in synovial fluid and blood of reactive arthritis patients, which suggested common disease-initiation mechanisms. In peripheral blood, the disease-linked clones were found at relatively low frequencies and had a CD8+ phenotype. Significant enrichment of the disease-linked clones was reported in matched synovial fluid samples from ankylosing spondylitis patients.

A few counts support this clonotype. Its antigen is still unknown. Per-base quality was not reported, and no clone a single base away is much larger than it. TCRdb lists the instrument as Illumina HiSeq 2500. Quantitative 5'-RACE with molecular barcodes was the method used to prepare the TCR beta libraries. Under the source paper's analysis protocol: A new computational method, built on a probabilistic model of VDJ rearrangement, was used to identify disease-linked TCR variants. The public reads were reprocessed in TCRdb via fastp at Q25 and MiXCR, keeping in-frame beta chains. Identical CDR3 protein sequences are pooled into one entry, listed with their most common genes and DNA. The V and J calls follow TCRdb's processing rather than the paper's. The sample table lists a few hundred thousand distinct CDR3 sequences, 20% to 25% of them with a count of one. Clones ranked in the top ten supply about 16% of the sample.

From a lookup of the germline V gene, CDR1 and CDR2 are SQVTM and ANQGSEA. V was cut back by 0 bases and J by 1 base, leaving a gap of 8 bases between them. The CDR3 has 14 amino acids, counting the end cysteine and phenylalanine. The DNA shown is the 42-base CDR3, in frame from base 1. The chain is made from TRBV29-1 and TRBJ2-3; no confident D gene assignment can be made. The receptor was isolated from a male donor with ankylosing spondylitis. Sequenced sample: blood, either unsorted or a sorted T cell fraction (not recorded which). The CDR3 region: CSVEDWARTDTQYF. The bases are TGCAGCGTTGAAGATTGGGCTCGCACAGATACGCAGTATTTT.